This T cell receptor (beta chain) was recorded in a study of cytomegalovirus exposure and HLA in healthy donors. Across the whole study: From HLA-typed donors, an early data release held 70 million to 95 million unique TCRs. General study findings and limits: Roughly uniform sequencing depth across donors was assumed, possibly incorrectly. Later analysis identified a missense DCLRE1C variant that was linked to TCR beta V- and J-gene trimming. Earlier analysis found most TCR beta V segments productive about 87% or about 30% of the time.

CDR1 and CDR2 (germline): SNHLY, FYNNEI. V shed 2 bases and J shed 2 bases, with 10 bases lying between them. The CDR3 runs to 15 residues. The sample holds one count of this clone. Its antigen is unknown. PCR was performed using 60 Vbeta and 13 Jbeta primers. Using immunoSEQ multiplex PCR, the repertoire was profiled, and TCRdb retains in-frame clones only, with some absent. The sample has 150,000 to 200,000 clones, 77% seen once; the top ten hold about 1.5%. This sequence originates from a man aged 18 to 29 in good health and CMV-seronegative. The chain recombines TRBV2 with TRBJ1-5, with TRBD1 as a possible D gene (5 bases). Sequenced: PBMCs. The CDR3 coding sequence is TGTGCCAGCAGTGAACAGGGTGGGGGCAATCAGCCCCAGCATTTT. Translation gives CASSEQGGGNQPQHF.